This TCR beta chain appears in the sequencing data of a study of T-cell reconstitution after alpha-beta-depleted transplantation in children. Unique molecular identifiers were incorporated when the TCRbeta library was constructed. Via MiXCR, TCRdb re-called the PCR reads, giving one row per CDR3 protein. Among almost 500,000 distinct CDR3 sequences listed, about an eighth were seen once. Germline CDR1 KGHDR, CDR2 SFDVKD. The V and J ends lost 5 bases and 6 bases respectively, with 16 bases between them. The CDR3 has 15 residues. The sample holds many counts of this clonotype. The sequencing used PBMCs from the stem cell graft donor, collected from the stem cell graft. J is TRBJ2-1 and V is TRBV24-1; D may match TRBD1 or TRBD2 (5 bases each). This receptor was identified in a human donor who donated a stem cell graft to a child with combined immunodeficiency. CDR3 sequence: CATSGGPKVVNEQFF. The CDR3 DNA sequence: TGTGCCACCAGTGGGGGACCCAAGGTTGTCAATGAGCAGTTCTTC.